The 26 T cell receptor beta chains below were found in one sample sequenced in a study of neurological immune-mediated disorders. TCRdb re-analysed the 5' RACE reads in MiXCR, keeping a single row per CDR3 protein. In the table there are around 70,000 distinct CDR3 sequences, less than 5.5% of which are singletons. Source material: PBMCs. These receptors were obtained from a woman aged 25 to 45 with multiple sclerosis.

In this sample, this clonotype turned up many times. The chain combines TRBV6-8 with TRBJ1-1; TRBD1 is a possible D gene (5 bases). The germline CDR1 and CDR2 sequences are MNHGY and SAAAGT. Trimming left V 8 bases short and J 5 bases short, with 15 bases between. The CDR3 loop spans 13 amino acids. CDR3 DNA sequence: TGTGCCAGCCCGTTCGGGGCAGGGACTGAAGCTTTCTTT. Translating it yields CASPFGAGTEAFF.

This clonotype was recorded at least ten times. J is TRBJ2-5 and V is TRBV7-2, with D unclear. Per the germline V gene, CDR1 is SGHTA and CDR2 is FQGNSA. The germline V and J ends were trimmed by 1 base and 2 bases, with 8 bases remaining between them. CDR3 length: 14 residues. In DNA, the CDR3 is TGTGCCAGCAGCTTAGTAGGGAAACAAGAGACCCAGTACTTC. Translating gives CASSLVGKQETQYF. Looking up the rest from reference TRBV7-2 and TRBJ2-5 gives the full variable domain: GAGVSQSPSNKVTEKGKDVELRCDPISGHTALYWYRQSLGQGLEFLIYFQGNSAPDKSGLPSDRFSAERTGGSVSTLTIQRTQQEDSAVYLCASSLVGKQETQYFGPGTRLLVL.

This clonotype was seen a few times. The CDR3 sequence: CSARVPGGGGEQYF. CDR3 sequence (DNA): TGCAGTGCTAGAGTTCCAGGGGGTGGGGGCGAGCAGTACTTC. The rearrangement uses TRBV20-1 and TRBJ2-7, with 7 bases lining up with TRBD1. The CDR3 extends over 14 amino acids. In germline, CDR1 is DFQATT, CDR2 SNEGSKA (reference sequence). J gave up 6 bases and V 1 base, and 9 bases lay outside the gene matches.

The V gene is TRBV15, the J gene TRBJ2-2; no firm D call. CDR1 LNHNV and CDR2 YYDKDF come from the germline V gene (reference sequence). The CDR3 consists of 16 residues. The V end lost 4 bases, the J end lost 5 bases, and 17 bases lay between the germline ends. CDR3 DNA: TGTGCCACCAGCACCTCTCCGGACGAATGGACCGGGGAGCTGTTTTTT. Translating gives CATSTSPDEWTGELFF.

At least ten counts were recorded for this clonotype. V gene TRBV11-2 combines with J gene TRBJ2-7, with unresolved D. CDR3 length: 14 residues. Trimming left V 0 bases short and J 4 bases short, with 10 bases between. Germline V gene sequence: CDR1 SGHAT, CDR2 FQNNGV. The CDR3 protein is CASSLDPQLYEQYF. The CDR3 DNA sequence: TGTGCCAGCAGCTTAGATCCCCAGTTGTACGAGCAGTACTTC.

This clonotype was found many times. This chain joins TRBV29-1 and TRBJ1-5; 9 bases align to TRBD1. V shed 7 bases, J shed 6 bases, and the junction held 7 bases outside the gene matches. In germline, CDR1 is SQVTM, CDR2 ANQGSEA. The CDR3 is 13 amino acids. The CDR3 protein is CSGSQGAGQPQHF. For the CDR3, the DNA is TGCAGCGGTTCACAGGGGGCGGGTCAGCCCCAGCATTTT.

The J gene is TRBJ2-5, the V gene TRBV5-1; D might be TRBD1 (5 bases). The CDR3 is 16 amino acids. Germline CDR1 reads SGHRS; CDR2 reads YFSETQ. The V gene lost 4 bases and the J gene lost 0 bases, with 16 bases spanning the gap. The CDR3 nucleotides are TGCGCCAGCAGCCGACAGTGGGGCCGAAACCAAGAGACCCAGTACTTC. Amino acid sequence: CASSRQWGRNQETQYF.

Many counts were recorded for this clonotype. The J gene is TRBJ2-2, the V gene TRBV7-9; D unclear. The CDR3 extends over 13 amino acids. Germline-derived CDR1 and CDR2 are SEHNR and FQNEAQ (reference sequence). V was clipped by 5 bases and J by 4 bases, with 8 bases between them. CDR3: CASSPGGTGELFF. CDR3 DNA: TGTGCCAGCAGCCCTGGTGGCACCGGGGAGCTGTTTTTT.

This clonotype was observed at least ten times. The chain employs TRBV20-1 and TRBJ2-3, with 13 bases lining up with TRBD2. Per the germline V gene, CDR1 is DFQATT and CDR2 is SNEGSKA (reference sequence). J gave up 11 bases and V 6 bases, and 11 bases lay outside the gene matches. CDR3 length: 14 residues. As DNA, the CDR3 is TGCAGTGCCATCGAGACTAGCGGGGGGAGTTGGCAGTATTTT. It yields the protein CSAIETSGGSWQYF.

A few counts support this clonotype. This could be a read error, since a much larger clone is one nucleotide away. The conserved phenylalanine or tryptophan is not found at the CDR3 terminus, so this likely reflects a read error. This chain joins TRBV3-1 and TRBJ2-5; weak D call: TRBD2 (6 bases). The V gene lost 10 bases and the J gene lost 2 bases, with 14 bases spanning the gap. The CDR3 runs to 13 residues. Germline CDR1 LGHDT, CDR2 YNNKEL (reference sequence). The CDR3: CATRDLLQETQYY. DNA of the CDR3: TGTGCCACCAGGGACTTACTTCAAGAGACCCAGTACTAC.

This clonotype was recorded at least ten times. The chain carries TRBV12-3 or TRBV12-4 and TRBJ1-2; D perhaps matches TRBD1 (5 bases). Trimming removed 7 bases at V and 4 bases at J, with 10 bases between. This CDR3 has 12 amino acids. The CDR3 here is CASTLGTYGYTF. CDR3 DNA: TGTGCCAGCACCCTCGGGACCTATGGCTACACCTTC.

In its sample, this clonotype was seen a few times. The V gene is TRBV12-3 or TRBV12-4, the J gene TRBJ2-7, with 8 bases matching TRBD1. CDR3 length: 13 amino acids. Germline trimming cut 4 bases from V and 6 bases from J; bases unmatched to any gene: 5. The DNA for the CDR3 is TGTGCCAGCAGTTCTCGCCAGGGGGCCGAGCAGTACTTC. It translates to CASSSRQGAEQYF.

This clonotype was counted at least ten times. The rearrangement links TRBV12-3 or TRBV12-4 to TRBJ2-4, with D uncertain. The length of the CDR3 is 15 residues. Trimming took off 2 bases at V and 0 bases at J, with 8 bases between the two ends. DNA of the CDR3: TGTGCCAGCAGTTTAAGTGGTTTAGCCAAAAACATTCAGTACTTC. This gives the protein CASSLSGLAKNIQYF.

This clonotype was seen a handful of times. The chain combines TRBV5-1 with TRBJ2-7; D is perhaps TRBD1 (6 bases). The CDR3 has 15 amino acids. V gave up 1 base and J gave up 2 bases, with 13 bases separating them. Germline V gene data show CDR1 as SGHRS and CDR2 as YFSETQ. This chain's CDR3 is CASSLRGQGTYEQYF. CDR3 nucleotide sequence: TGCGCCAGCAGCTTGAGGGGTCAGGGGACCTACGAGCAGTACTTC. Full variable domain (missing parts from reference TRBV5-1 and TRBJ2-7): KAGVTQTPRYLIKTRGQQVTLSCSPISGHRSVSWYQQTPGQGLQFLFEYFSETQRNKGNFPGRFSGRQFSNSRSEMNVSTLELGDSALYLCASSLRGQGTYEQYFGPGTRLTVT.

This clonotype was counted ten times or more. The V call is TRBV27, the J call TRBJ1-5, with D perhaps TRBD1 (6 bases). Trimming removed 6 bases at V and 0 bases at J, with 12 bases between. CDR1 and CDR2 from the germline V gene are MNHEY and SMNVEV (reference sequence). The CDR3 is 15 amino acids. In DNA form, the CDR3 reads TGTGCCAGCAGCGACAGGCCCTATAGCAATCAGCCCCAGCATTTT. Translation: CASSDRPYSNQPQHF.

This clonotype has at least ten counts. The rearrangement links TRBV5-1 to TRBJ1-2, with D possibly matching TRBD1 (5 bases). The CDR3 runs 13 residues. V lost 1 base, J lost 6 bases, and 10 bases lay in between. Germline values: CDR1 SGHRS, CDR2 YFSETQ. Written as DNA, the CDR3 is TGCGCCAGCAGCTTGCAAGGGGAGAATGGCTACACCTTC. Its protein is CASSLQGENGYTF. Together with reference TRBV5-1 and TRBJ1-2, the CDR3 gives the full variable domain: KAGVTQTPRYLIKTRGQQVTLSCSPISGHRSVSWYQQTPGQGLQFLFEYFSETQRNKGNFPGRFSGRQFSNSRSEMNVSTLELGDSALYLCASSLQGENGYTFGSGTRLTVV.

This chain uses TRBV5-1 with TRBJ2-7; no firm D call. Per germline, CDR1 SGHRS and CDR2 YFSETQ. The ends were cut back, 0 bases at V and 1 base at J, with 17 bases in the middle. The CDR3 is 17 amino acids. CDR3 sequence: CASSLGPSEAVSYEQYF. DNA of the CDR3: TGCGCCAGCAGCTTGGGGCCCTCCGAGGCGGTTTCCTACGAGCAGTACTTC.

Ten or more counts support this clonotype. This chain connects TRBV20-1 to TRBJ2-3, with TRBD2 matching 8 bases. CDR3 length: 14 amino acids. Germline V gene sequence: CDR1 DFQATT, CDR2 SNEGSKA (reference sequence). The V gene end was trimmed by 0 bases and the J gene end by 3 bases; junction bases not matched to a gene: 2. CDR3 nucleotide sequence: TGCAGTGCTAGAGATGCGGGGGGTACAGATACGCAGTATTTT. This sequence encodes CSARDAGGTDTQYF.

In this sample, this clonotype turned up many times. This sequence joins TRBV5-1 and TRBJ2-1; 7 bases are shared with TRBD2. Looked up from germline, CDR1 is SGHRS and CDR2 is YFSETQ. V was pared by 2 bases and J by 4 bases, with 6 bases of the junction left unmatched. The CDR3 sequence is 15 residues long. The CDR3 is CASSFWGGEYNEQFF. In DNA form, the CDR3 reads TGCGCCAGCAGCTTTTGGGGGGGGGAGTACAATGAGCAGTTCTTC.

In its sample, this clonotype was seen many times. The V and J genes are TRBV12-3 or TRBV12-4 and TRBJ1-4; 7 bases match TRBD1. V lost 6 bases, J lost 6 bases, and 4 bases stayed unmatched. The CDR3 runs to 13 residues. CDR3 amino acids: CASRAGTDEKLFF. The CDR3 region has the DNA TGTGCCAGCAGGGCCGGGACAGATGAAAAACTGTTTTTT.

Ten or more counts support this clonotype. V is TRBV5-1 and J is TRBJ2-7; D may match TRBD1 or TRBD2 (5 bases each). From germline, CDR1 is SGHRS and CDR2 YFSETQ. With 3 bases removed from V and 3 bases from J, the gap between germline ends came to 16 bases. The CDR3 sequence is 15 residues long. CDR3 sequence reads: CASSYNPGRSYEQYF. CDR3 sequence (DNA): TGCGCCAGCAGCTACAATCCGGGACGGAGCTACGAGCAGTACTTC.

This clonotype showed up many times. The rearrangement uses TRBV5-1 and TRBJ2-5, with D tentatively TRBD1 (7 bases). V was trimmed by 4 bases and J by 4 bases, leaving 17 bases between them. CDR1 is SGHRS and CDR2 is YFSETQ in the germline V gene. This CDR3 has 15 residues. CDR3 amino acids: CASSPFGQGGETQYF. The CDR3 DNA is TGCGCCAGCAGCCCGTTTGGGCAGGGGGGAGAGACCCAGTACTTC.

This clonotype has at least ten counts. The V call is TRBV6-5, the J call TRBJ2-3, with TRBD2 matching over 11 bases. The CDR3 runs to 14 residues. The V gene end was trimmed by 4 bases and the J gene end by 6 bases; junction bases not matched to a gene: 3. The germline CDR1 and CDR2 sequences are MNHEY and SVGAGI. For the CDR3, the DNA is TGTGCCAGCAGTTCTAGCGGGGGGATTGATACGCAGTATTTT. Its translation: CASSSSGGIDTQYF.

This clonotype was counted at least ten times. The chain links TRBV20-1 to TRBJ1-1; D may be TRBD1 (5 bases). Germline values: CDR1 DFQATT, CDR2 SNEGSKA (reference sequence). The CDR3 extends over 13 amino acids. Trimming removed 3 bases from V and 0 bases from J, with 8 bases in between. The CDR3 nucleotides read TGCAGTGCTAGGTGGGGGATGAACACTGAAGCTTTCTTT. Its protein is CSARWGMNTEAFF.

The chain joins TRBV7-2 to TRBJ2-1, with D possibly matching TRBD2 (6 bases). V dropped 5 bases and J dropped 4 bases, with 27 bases sitting between them. Germline assignment: CDR1 SGHTA and CDR2 FQGNSA. The CDR3 length is 19 residues. The CDR3 nucleotides are TGTGCCAGCAGCCCTGGGGTGGGGGGACCCAGACCTACTTACAATGAGCAGTTCTTC. Translated: CASSPGVGGPRPTYNEQFF.

This clonotype came up many times. This chain joins TRBV30 and TRBJ1-2; a possible D gene is TRBD1 (5 bases). Germline CDR1 GTSNPN, CDR2 SVGIG (reference sequence). The V gene lost 0 bases and the J gene lost 8 bases, with 16 bases spanning the gap. The CDR3 has 14 amino acids. CDR3 in amino acids: CAWSVDSSTGGYTF. The CDR3 DNA sequence: TGTGCCTGGAGTGTCGACAGCTCAACGGGAGGCTACACCTTC.